One sample yielded the 22 T cell receptor beta chains listed below, sequenced in a study of shared clonotypes between healthy human individuals. Using immunoSEQ multiplex PCR, the repertoire was profiled, and TCRdb retains in-frame clones only, with some absent. This sample has roughly 1.5 million clones, with approximately 98% found just once. Sequencing was done on a sample of naive CD4+ T cells sorted from blood. The subset denotes: CD45RA+ positively selected. The receptors were sampled from a man aged 25-45 years in good health.

The genes are TRBV9 and TRBJ1-5; unclear D gene. CDR3 length equals 14 residues. Germline-derived CDR1 and CDR2 are SGDLS and YYNGEE. V was cut by 0 bases and J by 4 bases, with 8 bases left in between. The CDR3: CASSVDGANQPQHF. The CDR3 DNA sequence: TGTGCCAGCAGCGTAGACGGAGCTAATCAGCCCCAGCATTTT.

The chain combines TRBV5-4 with TRBJ2-1, with D possibly called TRBD1 or TRBD2 (5 bases each). Germline V gives CDR1 SGHNT, CDR2 YYREEE (reference sequence). The V end lost 4 bases, the J end lost 0 bases, and 14 bases lay between the germline ends. The CDR3 sequence is 16 residues long. The chain's CDR3 is CASSLGTSNSYNEQFF. CDR3 DNA: TGTGCCAGCAGCCTGGGGACCAGCAACTCCTACAATGAGCAGTTCTTC.

In this sample, this clone turned up once. J is TRBJ1-5 and V is TRBV19; D ambiguous. V was cut by 1 base and J by 1 base, with 14 bases left in between. Germline V CDR1 and CDR2: LNHDA, SQIVND (reference sequence). This CDR3 is 17 amino acids long. CDR3 loop: CASSIGTGLTSNQPQHF. In nucleotides, the CDR3 is TGTGCCAGTAGTATAGGGACCGGACTGACCAGCAATCAGCCCCAGCATTTT.

The rearrangement uses TRBV10-1 and TRBJ1-1; perhaps TRBD1 as D (6 bases). CDR3 length: 15 amino acids. The germline V gene encodes CDR1 WNHNN and CDR2 SYGVQD (reference sequence). Between the trimmed V and J ends, which lost 6 bases and 1 base, there was a span of 15 bases. CDR3 sequence (DNA): TGCGCCAGCAGCGCTACGACAGGCGGGAACACTGAAGCTTTCTTT. As protein: CASSATTGGNTEAFF.

V gene TRBV18 combines with J gene TRBJ1-2; D is perhaps TRBD1 (6 bases). Per the germline V gene, CDR1 is KGHSH and CDR2 is LQKENI. The CDR3 extends over 14 amino acids. The ends were cut back, 1 base at V and 7 bases at J, with 13 bases in the middle. In DNA, the CDR3 is TGTGCCAGCTCACCACAGGGGGTCTCTGTTGGCTACACCTTC. Its protein product is CASSPQGVSVGYTF.

Comments on this clone: Other DNA sequences in this sample translate to the same CDR3. The V call is TRBV14, the J call TRBJ2-7; D is undetermined. CDR1 and CDR2 from the germline V gene are SGHDN and FVKESK. V lost 1 base and J lost 4, with 5 bases in between. The CDR3 runs 12 residues. The CDR3 coding sequence is TGTGCCAGCAGCCAAGTGGGATACGAGCAGTACTTC. Translated, it gives CASSQVGYEQYF.

The chain combines TRBV9 with TRBJ2-3; 9 bases agree with TRBD2. The V gene end was trimmed by 0 bases and the J gene end by 4 bases; junction bases not matched to a gene: 6. From germline, CDR1 is SGDLS and CDR2 YYNGEE. The CDR3 is 16 residues long. CDR3 in amino acids: CASSVDGGRVADTQYF. Here the CDR3 DNA reads TGTGCCAGCAGCGTAGATGGCGGGAGGGTCGCAGATACGCAGTATTTT.

This clone was seen once. The chain employs TRBV27 and TRBJ1-1; a weak D match, TRBD1 (5 bases). The V end was cut by 4 bases, the J end by 5 bases, with 11 bases between. CDR3 length: 13 residues. The germline CDR1 and CDR2 sequences are MNHEY and SMNVEV (reference sequence). The CDR3 protein is CASSSKGYTEAFF. The CDR3 DNA sequence: TGTGCCAGCAGTTCAAAGGGGTATACTGAAGCTTTCTTT.

The chain combines TRBV7-6 with TRBJ2-3; TRBD2 aligns across 8 bases. This CDR3 is 21 amino acids long. Germline lookup yields CDR1 SGHVS and CDR2 FNYEAQ. The junction had 21 bases not matched to a gene; V was cut back by 2 bases and J by 2 bases. The CDR3: CASSLRVAGGFPSINTDTQYF. The CDR3 DNA is TGTGCCAGCAGCTTAAGGGTGGCGGGAGGATTCCCCTCGATTAACACAGATACGCAGTATTTT.

The rearrangement joins TRBV5-6 to TRBJ2-3; 9 bases are shared with TRBD1. The V and J ends lost 0 bases and 4 bases, in that order; junction bases with no gene match: 6. The CDR3 loop spans 16 amino acids. CDR1 is SGHDT, CDR2 YYEEEE, per germline. The CDR3 loop is CASSLVDRGRADTQYF. Written as DNA, the CDR3 is TGTGCCAGCAGCTTGGTGGACAGGGGACGGGCAGATACGCAGTATTTT.

This chain connects TRBV5-1 to TRBJ2-3, with 9 bases identical to TRBD2. The junction had 8 bases not matched to a gene; V was cut back by 0 bases and J by 3 bases. CDR1 and CDR2 from the germline V gene are SGHRS and YFSETQ. This CDR3 is 17 amino acids long. Written as DNA, the CDR3 is TGCGCCAGCAGCTTGGAGGCCGGCGGGAGGGCGACAGATACGCAGTATTTT. Encoded protein: CASSLEAGGRATDTQYF.

This sequence joins TRBV11-2 and TRBJ2-5, with D perhaps matching TRBD1 (6 bases). CDR1 is SGHAT and CDR2 is FQNNGV in the germline V gene. This CDR3 has 13 residues. The germline V and J ends were trimmed by 2 bases and 4 bases, with 8 bases remaining between them. The DNA for the CDR3 is TGTGCCAGCAGCTTAAACAGGGTAGAGACCCAGTACTTC. It specifies CASSLNRVETQYF.

The chain has TRBV5-4 and TRBJ2-1; 10 bases line up with TRBD2. This CDR3 region has 16 residues. The V and J ends lost 2 bases and 5 bases, in that order; junction bases with no gene match: 7. Germline V lookup: CDR1 SGHNT, CDR2 YYREEE (reference sequence). The CDR3 sequence is CASSLALAGLNNEQFF. The CDR3 region has the DNA TGTGCCAGCAGCTTAGCACTAGCGGGACTAAACAATGAGCAGTTCTTC.

The J gene is TRBJ2-1, the V gene TRBV5-6; D ambiguous. Per the germline V gene, CDR1 is SGHDT and CDR2 is YYEEEE. The CDR3 totals 13 residues. V was shortened by 0 bases and J by 10 bases, with 11 bases between the two germline ends. This CDR3 is CASSLDRVLEQFF. The CDR3 DNA follows: TGTGCCAGCAGCTTGGACAGAGTCTTGGAGCAGTTCTTC.

The chain employs TRBV19 and TRBJ2-6; TRBD2 aligns across 11 bases. Germline lookup yields CDR1 LNHDA and CDR2 SQIVND (reference sequence). After removal of 2 bases from V and 2 bases from J, the junction contained 11 bases not matched to a gene. The length of the CDR3 is 20 residues. CDR3 loop: CASSITSTSGVWTGANVLTF. CDR3 DNA: TGTGCCAGTAGTATAACCTCGACTAGCGGGGTGTGGACTGGGGCCAACGTCCTGACTTTC.

This chain uses TRBV11-2 with TRBJ2-2, with a weak D call TRBD2 (6 bases). CDR3 length: 14 residues. From germline, CDR1 is SGHAT and CDR2 FQNNGV. Trimming took 5 bases from V and 4 from J, leaving 11 bases between them. The CDR3 DNA follows: TGTGCCAGCAGCCGCCAGGGACTCACCGGGGAGCTGTTTTTT. It specifies CASSRQGLTGELFF.

This clone was counted a few times. This chain connects TRBV21-1 to TRBJ1-2. TRBV21-1 is assigned pseudogene status. CDR3 size: 16 residues. The CDR3 spells CAPQEHFPRRDYGYTF. DNA of the CDR3: TGTGCCCCCCAGGAGCATTTTCCTCGGAGAGACTATGGCTACACCTTC.

The chain has TRBV6-6 and TRBJ2-7, with D possibly being TRBD2 (7 bases). Germline CDR1 MNHNY, CDR2 SVGAGI (reference sequence). The germline V and J ends were trimmed by 2 bases and 6 bases, with 14 bases remaining between them. This CDR3 spans 14 amino acids. The CDR3 protein is CASSYRAGEGEQYF. The DNA for the CDR3 is TGTGCCAGCAGTTACAGGGCAGGGGAGGGCGAGCAGTACTTC.

Regarding this clone: The identical CDR3 is also encoded by other nucleotide sequences in the sample. V is TRBV20-1 and J is TRBJ1-5; D gene uncertain. The V end lost 3 bases, the J end lost 4 bases, and 4 bases lay between the germline ends. This CDR3 comprises 11 residues. The germline CDR1 and CDR2 sequences are DFQATT and SNEGSKA (reference sequence). The chain's CDR3 is CSASPNQPQHF. CDR3 sequence (DNA): TGCAGTGCTAGCCCGAATCAGCCCCAGCATTTT.

The chain employs TRBV5-5 and TRBJ1-1; D gene ambiguous. Germline CDR1 SGHKS, CDR2 YYEKEE (reference sequence). V lost 1 base and J 4 bases, leaving 11 bases between the germline ends. The CDR3 has 14 amino acids. The CDR3 DNA reads TGTGCCAGCAGCTTGATTGCAGGTGGCACTGAAGCTTTCTTT. Protein product: CASSLIAGGTEAFF.

The V gene is TRBV7-2, the J gene TRBJ2-2, with TRBD2 matching over 11 bases. Losses at the gene ends were 9 bases for V and 2 bases for J; bases not matched to a gene: 2. CDR3 length equals 14 residues. Germline loops: CDR1 SGHTA, CDR2 FQGNSA. CDR3 residues: CARGTSGNTGELFF. The DNA for the CDR3 is TGTGCCAGGGGGACTAGCGGAAACACCGGGGAGCTGTTTTTT.

The rearrangement uses TRBV2 and TRBJ2-5, with a weak D call TRBD1 (6 bases). The CDR3 totals 14 residues. The V gene lost 8 bases and the J gene lost 0 bases, with 13 bases spanning the gap. Germline-derived CDR1 and CDR2 are SNHLY and FYNNEI. The CDR3 nucleotides read TGTGCCAGCGGACAGAGGTCGTACCAAGAGACCCAGTACTTC. Translated, it gives CASGQRSYQETQYF.